These 18 T cell receptor delta chains were all obtained from the same sample, sequenced in a study of γδ T cells in repeated Plasmodium falciparum infection. TCRdb processed the multiplex PCR reads again with the CATT caller. In the table there are around 82,000 delta-chain clones, 1.4% of which are singletons. Vgamma9/Vdelta2+ and Vdelta2-negative gammadelta T cells were flow-sorted from PBMC for bulk sequencing. Sequences were obtained from gamma-delta T cells from blood. The receptors were sampled from a pool of human donors (malaria-infected and uninfected, not separated).

This clone was observed at least ten times. This may stem from a read error, because a much larger clone lies one nucleotide away. Other DNA sequences within the sample encode an identical CDR3. The V and J genes are TRDV1 and TRDJ1; TRDD3 aligns across 10 bases. Germline CDR1 TSWWSYY, CDR2 QGS. This CDR3 region has 21 residues. V was clipped by 4 bases and J by 5 bases; unmatched bases: 25. The CDR3 reads CALGAHFLRTPLGDKTDKLIF. The CDR3 DNA sequence: TGTGCTCTTGGGGCCCACTTCCTACGAACCCCTCTGGGGGATAAAACTGATAAACTCATCTTT.

This clone was counted a few times. A read error likely explains why the TCRdb protein, taken from a much larger clone, differs from this DNA's translation at residue 18; the protein shown is translated from the DNA. J is TRDJ1 and V is TRDV1, with 9 bases identical to TRDD3. In the absence of a J gene in TCRdb, the DNA was matched to germline to assign it here. Germline V gene sequence: CDR1 TSWWSYY, CDR2 QGS. V was pared by 1 base and J by 0 bases, with 27 bases of the junction left unmatched. This CDR3 contains 24 residues. In DNA, the CDR3 is TGTGCTCTTGGGGAACCGACGGCCCCAAACTTCCTCTTATACTGGGGGAATCACACCGATAAACTCATCTTT. Translation gives CALGEPTAPNFLLYWGNHTDKLIF.

This clone was seen only a few times. The protein in TCRdb stems from a much larger clone and differs at residue 10 from this DNA's translation, likely a read error; here the protein is translated from the DNA. The V gene is TRDV1, the J gene TRDJ1, with D unclear. The CDR3 totals 16 residues. Looked up from germline, CDR1 is TSWWSYY and CDR2 is QGS. V was shortened by 4 bases and J by 3 bases, with 18 bases between the two germline ends. The CDR3 region is CALGATSPIGPDKLIF. CDR3 coding DNA: TGTGCTCTTGGGGCAACCTCGCCTATAGGCCCCGATAAACTCATCTTT.

As regards this clone: The protein recorded in TCRdb matches a much larger clone and deviates from this DNA's translation at residue 13, suggesting a read error; the protein here is obtained by translating the DNA. V is TRDV2 and J is TRDJ1; the D gene is possibly TRDD3 (5 bases). TCRdb carries no J gene annotation; the J gene was assigned here by matching the DNA with germline. CDR3 length: 16 residues. CDR1 and CDR2 from the germline V gene are GEAIGNYY and EKD. CDR3: CACDTVGHRQTDRLIF. CDR3 nucleotides: TGTGCCTGTGACACCGTGGGGCATCGCCAGACCGATAGACTCATCTTT.

This clone was found a few times. TCRdb lists the protein of a much larger clone for this DNA, which differs at residue 14, so this is likely a read error; the protein given here is translated from the DNA itself. This rearrangement joins TRDV2 to TRDJ1; 8 bases map to TRDD3. The J gene, not given by TCRdb, was assigned here from a germline match of the nucleotide sequence. Per the germline V gene, CDR1 is GEAIGNYY and CDR2 is EKD. This CDR3 spans 17 amino acids. CDR3 DNA sequence: TGTGCCTGTGCGGCCCTCGGCTTCTCCGGGGATGGGGATACACTCATCTTT. Protein product: CACAALGFSGDGDTLIF.

Note on this clone: A far more abundant clone sits one base away, making this likely a read error. The same CDR3 arises from other DNA sequences in this sample as well. J is TRDJ1 and V is TRDV2, with 9 positions matching TRDD3. Germline matching of the DNA provided the J gene here, since TCRdb leaves it blank. The CDR3 sequence is 18 residues long. The V and J ends lost 0 bases and 3 bases, in that order; junction bases with no gene match: 13. Per germline, CDR1 GEAIGNYY and CDR2 EKD. The CDR3 region has the DNA TGTGCCTGTGACACCGTTCAGAGGGGATACGCCGGATCCGATAAACTCATCTTT. The encoded protein is CACDTVQRGYAGSDKLIF.

The table lists this clone with a few counts. This DNA's translation and the protein TCRdb lists, from a much larger clone, do not match at residue 6, likely due to a read error; the protein shown is translated from the DNA. The chain recombines TRDV2 with TRDJ1; TRDD3 agrees at 9 bases. Germline CDR1 and CDR2: GEAIGNYY and EKD. The CDR3 contains 21 residues. Trimming cost V 0 bases and J 0 bases; bases outside gene matches: 19. The CDR3: CACDTLPVGDKGQEYTDKLIF. As DNA, the CDR3 is TGTGCCTGTGACACCTTGCCGGTGGGGGATAAAGGGCAGGAGTACACCGATAAACTCATCTTT.

This clone was recorded a few times. A read error is the likely source, as a far larger clone sits one nucleotide away. Other DNA sequences in this specimen translate into the identical CDR3. The chain couples TRDV1 to TRDJ1, with TRDD3 matching 12 bases. This CDR3 is 20 amino acids long. The V gene's germline CDR1 is TSWWSYY and CDR2 QGS. CDR3 amino acids: CALGPMSTYWGILFTDKLIF. The CDR3 nucleotides are TGTGCTCTTGGGCCTATGTCTACTTACTGGGGGATACTGTTCACCGACAAACTCATCTTT.

In its sample, this clone was seen a few times. This likely came from a read error, as a far larger clone is one base away. The identical CDR3 is also encoded by other nucleotide sequences in the sample. The V gene is TRDV1, the J gene TRDJ2; no clear D. There are 17 residues in the CDR3. V was clipped by 2 bases and J by 3 bases, with 16 bases between them. The germline gives CDR1 TSWWSYY, CDR2 QGS. The CDR3 DNA sequence: TGTGCTCTTGGGGAAGTAGTGCTGGATCCAGTGACAGCACAACTCTTCTTT. As protein: CALGEVVLDPVTAQLFF.

Notes on this clone: This likely reflects a read error, since a far larger clone is one base away. The V call is TRDV1, the J call TRDJ1; 7 nucleotides match TRDD2. The J gene was not available in TCRdb and was assigned here by matching the DNA to germline segments. Germline V CDR1 and CDR2: TSWWSYY, QGS. The CDR3 contains 18 residues. CDR3 DNA: TGTGCTCTTGGGGAGCGACTTCCTAGCTACTCGTACACCGACAAACTCATCTTT. Translation gives CALGERLPSYSYTDKLIF.

This clone was seen a handful of times. The TCRdb record carries a much larger clone's protein, which differs from this DNA's translation at residue 20; a read error is the likely cause, and the protein listed here is the DNA translation. The V gene was identified as TRDV3, while no J gene was called; the table's TRDD3 call for D was not verified on the DNA. CDR1 is TVYSNPD and CDR2 is GDNSRS in the germline V gene (reference sequence). The CDR3 is 21 amino acids. CDR3 sequence (DNA): TGTGCCTTTAGGATGAGAATGGACCGGCCTACGGGGATTCGGTACACCGATAAACTCACCTTT. Translated: CAFRMRMDRPTGIRYTDKLTF.

Turning to this clone: A read error likely explains this, since a far larger clone differs by one base. This chain joins TRDV3 and TRDJ1, with 11 positions matching TRDD3. TCRdb gives no J gene; it was assigned here by matching the DNA to germline. There are 17 residues in the CDR3. Germline V gives CDR1 TVYSNPD, CDR2 GDNSRS (reference sequence). This chain's CDR3 is CAFKCWGIRRYTDKLIF. CDR3 bases: TGCGCCTTTAAGTGTTGGGGGATACGCCGGTACACCGATAAACTCATCTTT.

This clone occurred a few times. A read error is possible here, since a much larger clone lies one base away. This chain links TRDV1 with TRDJ1, with a weak D call TRDD2 (6 bases). Matching the DNA to germline supplied the J gene, which TCRdb does not give. Trimming took 4 bases from V and 5 from J, leaving 23 bases between them. There are 17 residues in the CDR3. Germline CDR1 is TSWWSYY and CDR2 is QGS. CDR3: CALGVRESYGIVDKLIF. The CDR3 bases are TGTGCTCTTGGGGTACGAGAGTCCTACGGGATTGTTGATAAACTCATCTTT.

The sample holds a few counts of this clone. The TCRdb protein comes from a much larger clone and disagrees with this DNA's translation at residue 7, likely due to a read error; the protein given here is derived from the DNA. J is TRDJ1 and V is TRDV1; D is uncertain. Trimming stripped 2 bases from V and 0 bases from J, with 31 bases between. The CDR3 totals 22 residues. Germline-derived CDR1 and CDR2 are TSWWSYY and QGS. The CDR3 DNA reads TGTGCTCTTGGGGAAGGGCGTCGGCCCCTGCTGAGACCCTCACCGTACACCGATAAACTCATCTTT. It encodes CALGEGRRPLLRPSPYTDKLIF.

This clone was counted between two and nine times. This sequence is one base from a far larger clone and is likely a read error. The sample has other DNA sequences that encode this CDR3 too. V gene TRDV2 combines with J gene TRDJ1; 7 bases fit TRDD3. Here the J gene came from matching the DNA to germline, since TCRdb omits it. J gave up 0 bases and V 3 bases, and 12 bases lay outside the gene matches. Germline assignment: CDR1 GEAIGNYY and CDR2 EKD. The CDR3 is 17 residues long. Here the CDR3 reads CACDLLAGGPYTDKLIF. DNA of the CDR3: TGTGCCTGTGACCTTCTCGCTGGGGGTCCGTACACCGATAAACTCATCTTT.

There are a few counts of this clone. This likely reflects a read error, since a far larger clone is one base away. The same CDR3 can be traced to other DNA sequences in this sample. V gene assignment gives TRDV1, but the J gene was left uncalled; the table assigns TRDD3, which was not confirmed against the DNA. Germline CDR1 reads TSWWSYY; CDR2 reads QGS. The CDR3 contains 24 residues. In nucleotides, the CDR3 is TGTGCTCTTGGTGATGGCCTTCTCTTTGTACTGGGGGCCGTACCAAGGTTGGACACCGATAAACTCATCTTC. This sequence encodes CALGDGLLFVLGAVPRLDTDKLIF.

This clone was observed a handful of times. The translation of this DNA and the TCRdb protein of a much larger clone differ at residue 11, probably owing to a read error; the protein shown here is translated from the DNA. V gene TRDV1 combines with J gene TRDJ1; 9 bases are a match to TRDD3. Here the J gene was assigned by germline matching of the DNA, as TCRdb has none. V shed 3 bases, J shed 3 bases, and the junction held 26 bases outside the gene matches. Germline CDR1 TSWWSYY, CDR2 QGS. The CDR3 totals 22 residues. The CDR3: CALGDGILLPRYWGTLPDKLIF. For the CDR3, the DNA is TGTGCTCTTGGGGATGGAATCCTTCTGCCGCGGTACTGGGGGACACTACCCGATAAACTCATCTTT.

This clone was seen many times. TCRdb's protein for this DNA is that of a much larger clone and differs from the translation at residue 13, likely a read error; the protein shown is the DNA translation. The J gene went uncalled, whereas the V gene is TRDV2; no DNA check was done on the table's D call, TRDD3. Germline V gene data show CDR1 as GEAIGNYY and CDR2 as EKD. The CDR3 has 15 residues. DNA of the CDR3: TGTGCCTGTGACTGGGGGGCACCTTTGACAGCACAACCCTTCTTT. Encoded protein: CACDWGAPLTAQPFF.